The 11 T cell receptor beta chains below all came from one sample that was sequenced in a study of T cell changes during pregnancy in multiple sclerosis. Here immunoSEQ multiplex PCR was the method, and the copy in TCRdb shows in-frame clones only, minus some. Among tens of thousands of clones listed, 93% were seen once. The specimen comprised peripheral blood, sampled in the second trimester of pregnancy. The receptors come from a female donor with multiple sclerosis, enrolled in a pregnancy study.

CDR3 DNA: TGTGCCAGCAGCGTAGAGTGGGAGGGCTGGAATGAGCAGTTCTTC. Protein sequence: CASSVEWEGWNEQFF. The chain couples TRBV9 to TRBJ2-1; 7 bases align to TRBD2. Germline V lookup: CDR1 SGDLS, CDR2 YYNGEE. The J segment lost 7 bases and the V segment lost 0 bases, leaving 7 bases of the junction unmatched. This CDR3 contains 15 residues.

The genes are TRBV5-4 and TRBJ2-1, with D possibly being TRBD1 (6 bases). The V and J ends lost 2 bases and 6 bases respectively, with 15 bases between them. CDR1 and CDR2 (germline): SGHNT, YYREEE (reference sequence). The CDR3 covers 15 residues. CDR3 DNA sequence: TGTGCCAGCAGCTTTGGGGACACTGGGGGCAATGAGCAGTTCTTC. This translates into CASSFGDTGGNEQFF. Full variable domain (rest looked up from reference TRBV5-4 and TRBJ2-1): ETGVTQSPTHLIKTRGQQVTLRCSSQSGHNTVSWYQQALGQGPQFIFQYYREEENGRGNFPPRFSGLQFPNYSSELNVNALELDDSALYLCASSFGDTGGNEQFFGPGTRLTVL.

The chain uses TRBV2 and TRBJ2-5; D is undetermined. V was shortened by 5 bases and J by 2 bases, with 9 bases between the two germline ends. The CDR3 is 13 amino acids. Germline V lookup: CDR1 SNHLY, CDR2 FYNNEI. The CDR3 DNA follows: TGTGCCAGCAGTCCCCTTCTACAAGAGACCCAGTACTTC. This encodes CASSPLLQETQYF. The whole variable domain, remainder taken from reference TRBV2 and TRBJ2-5, is EPEVTQTPSHQVTQMGQEVILRCVPISNHLYFYWYRQILGQKVEFLVSFYNNEISEKSEIFDDQFSVERPDGSNFTLKIRSTKLEDSAMYFCASSPLLQETQYFGPGTRLLVL.

The chain couples TRBV10-3 to TRBJ2-7; maybe TRBD1 (7 bases). Germline CDR1 and CDR2: ENHRY and SYGVKD. Trimming shortened V by 0 bases and J by 3 bases, and 12 bases separated the two germline ends. The CDR3 contains 15 residues. In DNA form, the CDR3 reads TGTGCCATCAGTGAGTCGACAGGGAGGAGCTACGAGCAGTACTTC. Protein sequence: CAISESTGRSYEQYF.

This clone was recorded only once. The J gene is TRBJ1-2, the V gene TRBV5-4, with D uncertain. Germline assignment: CDR1 SGHNT and CDR2 YYREEE (reference sequence). This CDR3 comprises 13 residues. Trimming stripped 3 bases from V and 0 bases from J, with 6 bases between. The CDR3 coding sequence is TGTGCCAGCAGCTCAGAAGCTAACTATGGCTACACCTTC. Its protein product is CASSSEANYGYTF.

The rearrangement links TRBV11-2 to TRBJ2-3; D ambiguous. Germline V gene data show CDR1 as SGHAT and CDR2 as FQNNGV. CDR3 length: 16 amino acids. The germline V and J ends were trimmed by 3 bases and 4 bases, with 17 bases remaining between them. CDR3 residues: CASSFPQAQNADTQYF. CDR3 sequence (DNA): TGTGCCAGCAGCTTCCCCCAGGCCCAGAACGCAGATACGCAGTATTTT. The entire variable domain, with the rest obtained from reference TRBV11-2 and TRBJ2-3, is as follows: EAGVAQSPRYKIIEKRQSVAFWCNPISGHATLYWYQQILGQGPKLLIQFQNNGVVDDSQLPKDRFSAERLKGVDSTLKIQPAKLEDSAVYLCASSFPQAQNADTQYFGPGTRLTVL.

This clone was detected only a few times. The chain links TRBV11-1 to TRBJ1-6, with D unresolved. The CDR3 contains 16 residues. The germline V and J ends were trimmed by 5 bases and 0 bases, with 11 bases remaining between them. Germline assignment: CDR1 SGHAT and CDR2 FQDESV (reference sequence). The CDR3 sequence: CASSRTRGSYNSPLHF. CDR3 nucleotide sequence: TGTGCCAGCAGCAGGACTCGGGGCTCCTATAATTCACCCCTCCACTTT.

The V and J genes are TRBV6-5 and TRBJ2-1, with TRBD1 identical over 10 bases. The V gene's germline CDR1 is MNHEY and CDR2 SVGAGI. The CDR3 loop spans 13 amino acids. With V trimmed by 8 bases and J by 6 bases, 4 bases remained unmatched. The chain's CDR3 is CASGTGALNEQFF. CDR3 DNA: TGTGCCAGCGGGACAGGGGCCCTCAATGAGCAGTTCTTC.

The genes are TRBV18 and TRBJ1-5; tentatively, D is TRBD1 (5 bases). V lost 3 bases, J lost 5 bases, and 8 bases lay in between. This CDR3 has 13 amino acids. Per the germline V gene, CDR1 is KGHSH and CDR2 is LQKENI. The CDR3 nucleotides are TGTGCCAGCTCACCGACGGGGGATCAGCCCCAGCATTTT. Its translation is CASSPTGDQPQHF.

The chain employs TRBV4-2 and TRBJ2-1, with 8 positions matching TRBD1. From germline, CDR1 is LGHNA and CDR2 YNFKEQ. The CDR3 totals 19 residues. The V and J ends lost 4 bases and 4 bases, in that order; junction bases with no gene match: 18. Here the CDR3 DNA reads TGTGCCAGCAGCCGAGGACAGGGCGTCCTAGAAGTACAATACAATGAGCAGTTCTTC. Translated: CASSRGQGVLEVQYNEQFF.

CDR3 nucleotides: TGTGCCAGCAGCTTAGGGACTAGCGATGGGGAGACCCAGTACTTC. This sequence encodes CASSLGTSDGETQYF. The chain joins TRBV7-6 to TRBJ2-5; TRBD2 matches 9 bases. CDR3 length: 15 amino acids. Trimming took 1 base from V and 5 from J; bases not matched to a gene: 5. Germline V CDR1 and CDR2: SGHVS, FNYEAQ.